This is a list of T cell receptor beta chains from one sample in a study of shared clonotypes between healthy human individuals. The table came from immunoSEQ multiplex PCR; TCRdb's copy has only in-frame clones and leaves some out. The sample records around 600,000 clones, around 96% being singletons. Material for sequencing was naive CD8+ T cells sorted from blood. Every receptor here comes from a woman in her 30s in good health. CDR3s include the opening cysteine and the closing phenylalanine or tryptophan. The D gene is left open where the match is weak. Clone size is given for some rows only: seen once, a few or many times, or a class if the clone is expanded.

j_call | clone_size | d_call | v_call | cdr3_nt | cdr3_aa
TRBJ1-2 | . | TRBD1 | TRBV28 | TGTGCCAGCAGTTTAAGAGAACAGGGGTATTATGGCTACACCTTC | CASSLREQGYYGYTF
TRBJ2-7 | . | . | TRBV9 | TGTGCCAGCAGCGGACTTATTGGCTACGAGCAGTACTTC | CASSGLIGYEQYF
TRBJ2-3 | . | . | TRBV27 | TGTGCCAGCAGTTTCGCAGGGCAGCTCGGAGGGGGCGCAGATACGCAGTATTTT | CASSFAGQLGGGADTQYF
TRBJ2-1 | . | . | TRBV11-2 | TGTGCCAGCAGCTTAGGATGGGGTGGGCGGGGTAACAATGAGCAGTTCTTC | CASSLGWGGRGNNEQFF
TRBJ1-1 | . | . | TRBV19 | TGTGCCAGTAGAAGTCTCGGTACAGGGCATATTGGGGACACTGAAGCTTTCTTT | CASRSLGTGHIGDTEAFF
TRBJ2-7 | . | . | TRBV5-6 | TGTGCCAGCAGCTTGGATTCTGGCTACGAGCAGTACTTC | CASSLDSGYEQYF
TRBJ1-1 | once | . | TRBV5-4 | TGTGCCAGCAGCTGGGACCAAGGGGGCACTGAAGCTTTCTTT | CASSWDQGGTEAFF
TRBJ1-2 | . | TRBD1 | TRBV2 | TGTGCCAGCAGACCAACGGACAGGGGGCGAGGGTATGGCTACACCTTC | CASRPTDRGRGYGYTF
TRBJ2-7 | . | . | TRBV9 | TGTGCCAGCAGCCCGCGCCGGGGCGAGCAGTACTTC | CASSPRRGEQYF
TRBJ1-2 | . | . | TRBV27 | TGTGCCAGCAGTTCCCGGACTGAAATCGCCCACTATGGCTACACCTTC | CASSSRTEIAHYGYTF
TRBJ2-7 | . | TRBD2 | TRBV19 | TGTGCCAGTAGTGGCAGGGAGGGATACGAGCAGTACTTC | CASSGREGYEQYF
TRBJ1-2 | . | . | TRBV5-1 | TGCGCCAGCAGCTTAGACAGTTATGGCTACACCTTC | CASSLDSYGYTF
TRBJ2-2 | . | TRBD2 | TRBV28 | TGTGCCAGCAGTTTAAGTCTAGCGGCGAACACCGGGGAGCTGTTTTTT | CASSLSLAANTGELFF